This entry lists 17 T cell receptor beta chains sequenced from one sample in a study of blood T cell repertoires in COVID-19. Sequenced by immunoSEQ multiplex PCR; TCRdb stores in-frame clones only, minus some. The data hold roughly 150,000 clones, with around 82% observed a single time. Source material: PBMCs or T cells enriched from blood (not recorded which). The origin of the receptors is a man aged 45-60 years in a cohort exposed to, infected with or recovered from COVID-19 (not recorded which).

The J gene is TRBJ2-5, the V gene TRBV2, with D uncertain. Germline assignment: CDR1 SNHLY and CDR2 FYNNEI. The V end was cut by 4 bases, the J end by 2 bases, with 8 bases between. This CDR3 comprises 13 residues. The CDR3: CASSGQSQETQYF. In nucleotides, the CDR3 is TGTGCCAGCAGTGGACAATCGCAAGAGACCCAGTACTTC.

DNA for the CDR3: TGTGCCAGCAGATTATCTACCTACGAGCAGTACTTC. It encodes CASRLSTYEQYF. The V and J genes are TRBV21-1 and TRBJ2-7; TRBD2, the table's D call, lacks a check against the DNA. TRBV21-1 is annotated as a pseudogene. The CDR3 extends over 12 amino acids.

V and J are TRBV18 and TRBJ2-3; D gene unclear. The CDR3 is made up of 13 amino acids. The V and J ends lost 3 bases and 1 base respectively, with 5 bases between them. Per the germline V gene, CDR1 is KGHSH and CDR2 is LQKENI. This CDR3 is CASSPLGTDTQYF. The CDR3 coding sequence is TGTGCCAGCTCACCTCTCGGCACAGATACGCAGTATTTT.

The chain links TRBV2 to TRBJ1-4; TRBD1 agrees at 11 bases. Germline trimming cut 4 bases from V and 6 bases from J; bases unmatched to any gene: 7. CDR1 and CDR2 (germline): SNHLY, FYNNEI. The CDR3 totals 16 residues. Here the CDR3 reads CASSGSRTGGYEKLFF. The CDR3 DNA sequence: TGTGCCAGCAGTGGATCCCGGACAGGGGGCTATGAAAAACTGTTTTTT.

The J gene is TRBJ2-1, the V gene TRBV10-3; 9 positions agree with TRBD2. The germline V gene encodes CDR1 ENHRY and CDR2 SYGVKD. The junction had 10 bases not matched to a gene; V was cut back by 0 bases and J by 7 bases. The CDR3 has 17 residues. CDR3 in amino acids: CAISESGAGGPWNEQFF. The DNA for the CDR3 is TGTGCCATCAGTGAGTCCGGTGCGGGAGGGCCATGGAATGAGCAGTTCTTC.

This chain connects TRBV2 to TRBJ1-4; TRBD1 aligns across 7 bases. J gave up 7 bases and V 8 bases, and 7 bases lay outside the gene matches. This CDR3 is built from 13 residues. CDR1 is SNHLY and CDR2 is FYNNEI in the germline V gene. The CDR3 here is CASYTGVVEKLFF. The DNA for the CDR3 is TGTGCCAGCTACACAGGGGTTGTTGAAAAACTGTTTTTT.

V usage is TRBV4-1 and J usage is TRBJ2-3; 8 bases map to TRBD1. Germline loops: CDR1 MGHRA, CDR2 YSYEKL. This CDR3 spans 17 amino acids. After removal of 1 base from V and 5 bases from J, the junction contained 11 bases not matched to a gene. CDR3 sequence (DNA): TGCGCCAGCAGCCAAGTTCTCGGACAGGGTGCAAGAGATACGCAGTATTTT. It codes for CASSQVLGQGARDTQYF.

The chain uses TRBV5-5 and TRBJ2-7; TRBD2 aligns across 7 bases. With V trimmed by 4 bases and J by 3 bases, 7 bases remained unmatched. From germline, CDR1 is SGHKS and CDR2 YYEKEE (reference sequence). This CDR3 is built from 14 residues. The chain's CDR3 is CASSLPGGHYEQYF. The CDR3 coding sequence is TGTGCCAGCAGCCTCCCGGGGGGTCACTACGAGCAGTACTTC.

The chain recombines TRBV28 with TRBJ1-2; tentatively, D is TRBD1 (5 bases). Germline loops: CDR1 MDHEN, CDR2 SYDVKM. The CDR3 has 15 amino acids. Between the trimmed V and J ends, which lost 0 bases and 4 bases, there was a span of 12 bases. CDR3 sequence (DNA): TGTGCCAGCAGTTTATGGCAGGGAACCTCCTATGGCTACACCTTC. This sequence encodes CASSLWQGTSYGYTF.

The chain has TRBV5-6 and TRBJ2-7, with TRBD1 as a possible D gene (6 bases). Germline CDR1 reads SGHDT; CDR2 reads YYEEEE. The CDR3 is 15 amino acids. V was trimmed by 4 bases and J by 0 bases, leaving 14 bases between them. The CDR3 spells CASSLRGPVSYEQYF. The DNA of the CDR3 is TGTGCCAGCAGCCTCAGGGGACCCGTCTCCTACGAGCAGTACTTC. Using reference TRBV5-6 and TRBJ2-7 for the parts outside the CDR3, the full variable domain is DAGVTQSPTHLIKTRGQQVTLRCSPKSGHDTVSWYQQALGQGPQFIFQYYEEEERQRGNFPDRFSGHQFPNYSSELNVNALLLGDSALYLCASSLRGPVSYEQYFGPGTRLTVT.

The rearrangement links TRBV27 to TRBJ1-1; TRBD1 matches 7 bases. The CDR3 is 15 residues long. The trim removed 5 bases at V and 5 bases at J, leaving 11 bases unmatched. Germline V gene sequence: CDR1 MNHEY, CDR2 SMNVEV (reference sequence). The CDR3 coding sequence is TGTGCCAGCAGTACACGACAGGGAAAAAGGACTGAAGCTTTCTTT. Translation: CASSTRQGKRTEAFF.

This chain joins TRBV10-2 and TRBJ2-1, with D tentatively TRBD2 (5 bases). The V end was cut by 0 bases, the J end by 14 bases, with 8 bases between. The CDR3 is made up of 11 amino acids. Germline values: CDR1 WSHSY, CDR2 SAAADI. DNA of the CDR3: TGCGCCAGCAGTGAGTCTGAGAGGGAGTTCTTC. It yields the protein CASSESEREFF.

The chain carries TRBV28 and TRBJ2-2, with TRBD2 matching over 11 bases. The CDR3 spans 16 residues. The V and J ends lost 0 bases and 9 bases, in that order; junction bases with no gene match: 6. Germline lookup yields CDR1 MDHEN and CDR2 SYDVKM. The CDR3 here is CASSLWTSGKTRELFF. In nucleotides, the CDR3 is TGTGCCAGCAGTTTATGGACTAGCGGGAAGACAAGGGAGCTGTTTTTT.

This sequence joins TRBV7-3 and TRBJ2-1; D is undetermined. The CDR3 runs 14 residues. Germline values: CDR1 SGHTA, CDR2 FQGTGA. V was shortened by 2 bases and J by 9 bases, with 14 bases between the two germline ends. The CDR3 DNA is TGTGCCAGCAGCTTAGATAGAGATCGTGCTGAGCAGTTCTTC. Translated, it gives CASSLDRDRAEQFF.

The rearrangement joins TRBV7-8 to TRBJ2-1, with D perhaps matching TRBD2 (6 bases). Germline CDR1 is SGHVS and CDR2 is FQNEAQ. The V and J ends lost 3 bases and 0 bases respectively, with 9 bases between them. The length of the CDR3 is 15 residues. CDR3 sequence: CASSFSGVSYNEQFF. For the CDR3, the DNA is TGTGCCAGCAGCTTTTCGGGGGTCTCCTACAATGAGCAGTTCTTC.

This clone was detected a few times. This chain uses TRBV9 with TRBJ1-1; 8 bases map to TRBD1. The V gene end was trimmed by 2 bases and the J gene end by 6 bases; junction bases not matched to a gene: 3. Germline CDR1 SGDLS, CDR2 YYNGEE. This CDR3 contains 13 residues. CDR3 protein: CASSVDRGPEAFF. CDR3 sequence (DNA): TGTGCCAGCAGCGTCGACAGGGGTCCTGAAGCTTTCTTT.

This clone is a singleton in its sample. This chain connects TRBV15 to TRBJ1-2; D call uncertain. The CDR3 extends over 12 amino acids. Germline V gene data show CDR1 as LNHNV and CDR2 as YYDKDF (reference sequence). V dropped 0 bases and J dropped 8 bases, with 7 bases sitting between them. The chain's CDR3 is CATSRDQRGYTF. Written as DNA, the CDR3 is TGTGCCACCAGCAGAGATCAGCGGGGCTACACCTTC.